This T cell receptor beta chain was recorded in a study of CXCR3-negative and CXCR3-positive naive CD8 T cells. Study-wide findings and caveats: The study found CXCR3 expression partially decreased after cryopreservation and ran most assays on fresh PBMCs.

With UMI labels, 5' RACE was used to prepare the TRB cDNA libraries. TCRdb reprocessed the 5' RACE reads and reports one entry per CDR3 protein, with no DNA. There are about 48,000 distinct CDR3 sequences in the sample, with about 15% held by the top ten. The CDR3 extends over 15 amino acids. Germline V CDR1 and CDR2: MNHEY, SVGAGI. Comments on this clonotype: What it binds is unknown.

This sequence originates from a human donor in good health. Some clones in this sample may be carry-over from other donors' samples. The chain combines TRBV6-5 with TRBJ1-4; the D call of TRBD1 rests on TCRdb alone, since no DNA is present to check it. The sequencing input was memory CD8+ T cells from blood. CDR3 loop: CASRPYRDRDEKLFF.